One sample yielded the 24 T cell receptor beta chains listed below, sequenced in a study of blood T cell repertoires in COVID-19. The assay was immunoSEQ multiplex PCR, and TCRdb's table has in-frame clones only and misses some. Of about 70,000 clones listed, approximately 88% are singletons. Sequenced: peripheral blood. These receptors came from a human donor in a cohort sampled during active COVID-19.

The chain has TRBV18 and TRBJ1-3, with D maybe TRBD1 (5 bases). Trimming took off 3 bases at V and 0 bases at J, with 9 bases between the two ends. This CDR3 contains 15 residues. Germline V gene data show CDR1 as KGHSH and CDR2 as LQKENI. CDR3 in amino acids: CASSPMGGSGNTIYF. The CDR3 DNA is TGTGCCAGCTCACCTATGGGGGGCTCTGGAAACACCATATATTTT.

J is TRBJ2-1 and V is TRBV5-1; D is possibly TRBD2 (5 bases). This CDR3 has 15 residues. Deletions cut 1 base from V and 2 bases from J, with 10 bases between. Germline values: CDR1 SGHRS, CDR2 YFSETQ. The CDR3 protein is CASSLTLDPYNEQFF. DNA of the CDR3: TGCGCCAGCAGCTTGACACTAGACCCCTACAATGAGCAGTTCTTC.

The rearrangement links TRBV19 to TRBJ1-1; 10 nucleotides align to TRBD1. V lost 6 bases, J lost 2 bases, and 6 bases stayed unmatched. The CDR3 spans 15 residues. Germline loops: CDR1 LNHDA, CDR2 SQIVND (reference sequence). Here the CDR3 DNA reads TGTGCCAGTAGATCAGGGGACAGGGGTAACACTGAAGCTTTCTTT. Amino acid sequence: CASRSGDRGNTEAFF.

The chain recombines TRBV7-2 with TRBJ1-5; 7 nucleotides match TRBD1. Per germline, CDR1 SGHTA and CDR2 FQGNSA. V lost 5 bases and J lost 5; bases outside the gene matches: 3. The CDR3 runs to 13 residues. The chain's CDR3 is CASSLGQDQPQHF. The CDR3 DNA reads TGTGCCAGCAGCCTCGGACAGGATCAGCCCCAGCATTTT. The full variable domain, rest sourced from reference TRBV7-2 and TRBJ1-5, is GAGVSQSPSNKVTEKGKDVELRCDPISGHTALYWYRQSLGQGLEFLIYFQGNSAPDKSGLPSDRFSAERTGGSVSTLTIQRTQQEDSAVYLCASSLGQDQPQHFGDGTRLSIL.

V gene TRBV29-1 combines with J gene TRBJ2-3; no firm D call. CDR1 and CDR2 (germline): SQVTM, ANQGSEA. The CDR3 totals 14 residues. V lost 0 bases, J lost 5 bases, and 12 bases lay in between. The CDR3 DNA reads TGCAGCGTTGAAGATCGGCAGGTAGGAGATACGCAGTATTTT. This encodes CSVEDRQVGDTQYF.

The chain has TRBV5-1 and TRBJ1-2, with D perhaps TRBD1 (6 bases). V was trimmed by 0 bases and J by 2 bases, leaving 14 bases between them. This CDR3 region has 16 residues. Germline loops: CDR1 SGHRS, CDR2 YFSETQ. The chain's CDR3 is CASSLDPGTRNYGYTF. The CDR3 coding sequence is TGCGCCAGCAGCTTGGATCCCGGGACAAGAAACTATGGCTACACCTTC.

The V gene is TRBV7-2, the J gene TRBJ1-4, with 7 bases fitting TRBD1. This CDR3 spans 17 amino acids. The germline V gene has CDR1 SGHTA and CDR2 FQGNSA. V dropped 4 bases and J dropped 12; count of bases not matched to a gene: 20. The CDR3 DNA follows: TGTGCCAGCAGCTCCGAACGGCCCTCTAGGAGACAGGGCGAACTGTTTTTT. It specifies CASSSERPSRRQGELFF.

The J gene is TRBJ2-7, the V gene TRBV6-2 or TRBV6-3; 9 bases fit TRBD2. Germline V gives CDR1 MNHEY, CDR2 SVGEGT. V dropped 6 bases and J dropped 6; count of bases not matched to a gene: 6. This CDR3 spans 13 amino acids. This chain's CDR3 is CASSSGGRGEQYF. The CDR3 bases are TGTGCCAGCAGCTCGGGCGGGAGGGGCGAGCAGTACTTC.

The V call is TRBV5-8, the J call TRBJ2-2, with a possible D match to TRBD2 (6 bases). CDR1 and CDR2 (germline): SGHTS, YDEGEE. Trimming took 4 bases from V and 7 from J, leaving 17 bases between them. The length of the CDR3 is 15 residues. CDR3 sequence reads: CASSPGTFSGGELFF. The DNA of the CDR3 is TGTGCCAGCAGCCCGGGGACCTTTAGCGGCGGGGAGCTGTTTTTT.

V and J are TRBV24-1 and TRBJ2-2; 7 positions match TRBD1. The CDR3 spans 15 residues. Germline lookup yields CDR1 KGHDR and CDR2 SFDVKD. V lost 0 bases and J lost 6; bases outside the gene matches: 3. The CDR3 protein is CATSDLGTEAGELFF. DNA of the CDR3: TGTGCCACCAGTGATTTGGGGACAGAAGCCGGGGAGCTGTTTTTT.

The chain carries TRBV7-6 and TRBJ2-7; 9 positions agree with TRBD2. The CDR3 has 16 residues. Germline lookup yields CDR1 SGHVS and CDR2 FNYEAQ. Unmatched junction bases numbered 10, after V lost 5 bases and J lost 2 bases. The CDR3 reads CASSGGLSGRTYEQYF. The CDR3 region has the DNA TGTGCCAGCAGCGGGGGCCTTAGCGGGAGAACCTACGAGCAGTACTTC.

This clone was counted a few times. The V gene is TRBV28, the J gene TRBJ1-4; 7 nucleotides match TRBD1. The junction had 2 bases not matched to a gene; V was cut back by 2 bases and J by 5 bases. The CDR3 is made up of 14 amino acids. The germline V gene has CDR1 MDHEN and CDR2 SYDVKM. In nucleotides, the CDR3 is TGTGCCAGCAGTTTACAGGGGGGAAATGAAAAACTGTTTTTT. Its protein product is CASSLQGGNEKLFF. The full variable domain, completed using reference TRBV28 and TRBJ1-4, is DVKVTQSSRYLVKRTGEKVFLECVQDMDHENMFWYRQDPGLGLRLIYFSYDVKMKEKGDIPEGYSVSREKKERFSLILESASTNQTSMYLCASSLQGGNEKLFFGSGTQLSVL.

The chain links TRBV4-3 to TRBJ1-6, with D unclear. CDR1 and CDR2 (germline): LGHNA, YSLEER. This CDR3 is 15 amino acids long. Trimming cost V 6 bases and J 3 bases, with 12 bases left between them. CDR3 nucleotides: TGCGCCAGCAGACCGAACAGATTCTATAATTCACCCCTCCACTTT. Protein product: CASRPNRFYNSPLHF.

This clone was found once. The V and J genes are TRBV6-2 or TRBV6-3 and TRBJ2-1; D gene ambiguous. The CDR3 covers 15 residues. The ends were cut back, 2 bases at V and 7 bases at J, with 15 bases in the middle. Germline CDR1 MNHEY, CDR2 SVGEGT. The DNA for the CDR3 is TGTGCCAGCAGTTACACCTCAGATACCGGGAATGAGCAGTTCTTC. It yields the protein CASSYTSDTGNEQFF.

The chain is built from TRBV7-2 and TRBJ1-3, with TRBD1 as a possible D gene (5 bases). V gave up 6 bases and J gave up 4 bases, with 13 bases separating them. There are 14 residues in the CDR3. Per the germline V gene, CDR1 is SGHTA and CDR2 is FQGNSA. Here the CDR3 reads CASRQGGSGNTIYF. CDR3 DNA sequence: TGTGCCAGCAGGCAGGGCGGATCGGGAAACACCATATATTTT.

The chain employs TRBV5-4 and TRBJ2-1, with 11 bases lining up with TRBD2. CDR1 is SGHNT and CDR2 is YYREEE in the germline V gene (reference sequence). After removal of 4 bases from V and 2 bases from J, the junction contained 8 bases not matched to a gene. This CDR3 has 17 amino acids. CDR3 in amino acids: CASSPASGRTTYNEQFF. The DNA of the CDR3 is TGTGCCAGCAGCCCCGCTAGCGGGAGGACAACCTACAATGAGCAGTTCTTC.

The chain combines TRBV9 with TRBJ2-1; D might be TRBD2 (5 bases). Trimming pared 1 base from V and 3 bases from J, leaving 8 bases between. CDR3 length equals 14 residues. CDR1 SGDLS and CDR2 YYNGEE come from the germline V gene. In DNA, the CDR3 is TGTGCCAGCAGCGTATCGAGGGACTACAATGAGCAGTTCTTC. Amino acids: CASSVSRDYNEQFF.

This sequence joins TRBV11-2 and TRBJ2-7; maybe TRBD2 (7 bases). V lost 0 bases to trimming and J lost 7 bases, with 13 bases between them. CDR3 length: 14 residues. Per germline, CDR1 SGHAT and CDR2 FQNNGV. The CDR3 DNA follows: TGTGCCAGCAGCTTAGATTGGACAGCGGGGGAGCAGTACTTC. It encodes CASSLDWTAGEQYF.

The chain recombines TRBV7-9 with TRBJ1-5, with no clear D. The CDR3 has 13 residues. Trimming shortened V by 5 bases and J by 1 base, and 6 bases separated the two germline ends. Germline V CDR1 and CDR2: SEHNR, FQNEAQ (reference sequence). As DNA, the CDR3 is TGTGCCAGCAGCACGCAGAGCAATCAGCCCCAGCATTTT. Its protein product is CASSTQSNQPQHF. Looking up the rest from reference TRBV7-9 and TRBJ1-5 gives the full variable domain: DTGVSQNPRHKITKRGQNVTFRCDPISEHNRLYWYRQTLGQGPEFLTYFQNEAQLEKSRLLSDRFSAERPKGSFSTLEIQRTEQGDSAMYLCASSTQSNQPQHFGDGTRLSIL.

The genes are TRBV3-1 (or the pseudogene TRBV3-2) and TRBJ1-2; D is possibly TRBD1 (6 bases). Trimming took 3 bases from V and 7 from J, leaving 18 bases between them. This CDR3 is built from 15 residues. Germline loops: CDR1 LGHDT, CDR2 YNNKEL (reference sequence). CDR3 residues: CASSQRAGRGPGYTF. The DNA for the CDR3 is TGTGCCAGCAGCCAGCGGGCTGGCAGGGGACCTGGCTACACCTTC.

This clone appeared a few times. The chain is built from TRBV2 and TRBJ1-5; 7 bases align to TRBD1. From germline, CDR1 is SNHLY and CDR2 FYNNEI. The CDR3 runs to 14 residues. Losses at the gene ends were 4 bases for V and 2 bases for J; bases not matched to a gene: 2. The chain's CDR3 is CASSGQGGNQPQHF. CDR3 DNA: TGTGCCAGCAGTGGACAGGGAGGCAATCAGCCCCAGCATTTT.

V gene TRBV11-3 combines with J gene TRBJ1-5, with unresolved D. V was cut by 8 bases and J by 6 bases, with 20 bases left in between. This CDR3 spans 15 amino acids. Germline V CDR1 and CDR2: SGHNT, YENEEA. This CDR3 is CASLRGKVHGQPQHF. Written as DNA, the CDR3 is TGTGCCAGCCTGAGAGGGAAGGTCCATGGTCAGCCCCAGCATTTT. Complete variable domain (other parts from reference TRBV11-3 and TRBJ1-5): EAGVVQSPRYKIIEKKQPVAFWCNPISGHNTLYWYLQNLGQGPELLIRYENEEAVDDSQLPKDRFSAERLKGVDSTLKIQPAELGDSAVYLCASLRGKVHGQPQHFGDGTRLSIL.

V is TRBV5-1 and J is TRBJ2-3, with TRBD2 matching over 12 bases. In germline, CDR1 is SGHRS, CDR2 YFSETQ. V gave up 6 bases and J gave up 5 bases; unmatched junction bases: 10. The CDR3 extends over 16 amino acids. For the CDR3, the DNA is TGCGCCAGCAAGCCGCTAGCGGGGGGGCAGGGAGATACGCAGTATTTT. This gives the protein CASKPLAGGQGDTQYF.

The chain joins TRBV4-2 to TRBJ2-3; D might be TRBD2 (6 bases). Germline CDR1 and CDR2: LGHNA and YNFKEQ. V was clipped by 0 bases and J by 3 bases, with 10 bases between them. The CDR3 runs to 15 residues. The CDR3 loop is CASSQDGGETDTQYF. For the CDR3, the DNA is TGTGCCAGCAGCCAAGATGGAGGGGAGACAGATACGCAGTATTTT.